The next 27 T cell receptor beta chains were all read from a single sample in a study of identical twins. TCRdb processed the 5' RACE reads anew with MiXCR; each CDR3 protein has one entry. The sample consists of roughly 1,500,000 distinct CDR3 sequences, about 31% of them appearing once. The specimen was cord blood. The receptors come from a newborn girl in good health.

This clonotype has only a few counts. For the CDR3, the DNA is TGCAGTGCTAAGCGCGGGACAGGGGCCTACGAGCAGTACTTC. It codes for CSAKRGTGAYEQYF. The chain has TRBV20-1 and TRBJ2-7, with 10 bases lining up with TRBD1. V was clipped by 4 bases and J by 2 bases; unmatched bases: 5. The CDR3 covers 14 residues. Germline values: CDR1 DFQATT, CDR2 SNEGSKA (reference sequence).

This clonotype was detected a few times. This chain links TRBV4-1 with TRBJ1-4; possibly TRBD1 for D (5 bases). Trimming took 4 bases from V and 8 from J, leaving 20 bases between them. The CDR3 is 16 residues long. CDR1 MGHRA and CDR2 YSYEKL come from the germline V gene. CDR3 DNA sequence: TGCGCCAGCAGCCCAGAAGCAGGGAGCCAAGAAGAAAAACTGTTTTTT. It translates to CASSPEAGSQEEKLFF.

The chain recombines TRBV7-2 with TRBJ2-5; either TRBD1 or TRBD2 may fit D (5 bases each). The germline gives CDR1 SGHTA, CDR2 FQGNSA. CDR3 length equals 15 residues. V was clipped by 1 base and J by 11 bases, with 20 bases between them. The CDR3: CASSLGSRALGEQYF. The DNA of the CDR3 is TGTGCCAGCAGCTTAGGTAGCAGGGCCTTGGGGGAGCAGTACTTC. Using reference TRBV7-2 and TRBJ2-5 for the parts outside the CDR3, the full variable domain is GAGVSQSPSNKVTEKGKDVELRCDPISGHTALYWYRQSLGQGLEFLIYFQGNSAPDKSGLPSDRFSAERTGGSVSTLTIQRTQQEDSAVYLCASSLGSRALGEQYFGPGTRLLVL.

This clonotype was picked up a small number of times. V and J are TRBV15 and TRBJ2-3; 7 bases are a match to TRBD2. Germline V CDR1 and CDR2: LNHNV, YYDKDF (reference sequence). The CDR3 length is 17 residues. J lost 0 bases, V lost 1 base, and 7 bases had no gene match. The CDR3 is CATSRVYGGGSTDTQYF. The CDR3 DNA sequence: TGTGCCACCAGCAGAGTTTATGGCGGGGGTAGCACAGATACGCAGTATTTT.

This clonotype came up many times. V gene TRBV9 combines with J gene TRBJ1-2; D call uncertain. Germline V lookup: CDR1 SGDLS, CDR2 YYNGEE. V gave up 0 bases and J gave up 2 bases, with 5 bases separating them. This CDR3 has 13 amino acids. Here the CDR3 DNA reads TGTGCCAGCAGCGTAGTAGGGAACTATGGCTACACCTTC. As protein: CASSVVGNYGYTF.

Worth noting for this clonotype: One end of the junction varies from germline; a read error may be responsible. The V and J genes are TRBV29-1 and TRBJ2-1; 12 bases align to TRBD1. CDR3 length equals 16 residues. Germline V gives CDR1 SQVTM, CDR2 ANQGSEA. This chain's CDR3 is CSVRDRGPSSYDEQFF. The CDR3 nucleotides read TGCAGCGTTCGGGACAGGGGGCCTAGCTCCTACGATGAGCAGTTCTTC.

Remarks on this clonotype: One junction end disagrees with the germline gene, perhaps due to a read error. This sequence joins TRBV27 and TRBJ2-7; tentatively, D is TRBD2 (5 bases). The J call may be in error: the DNA end matches TRBJ2-5 better. The CDR3 spans 17 residues. Germline V CDR1 and CDR2: MNHEY, SMNVEV (reference sequence). The CDR3 loop is CAGSLSPTGSGLETQYF. The CDR3 region has the DNA TGTGCCGGCAGTTTATCCCCAACGGGTTCGGGGTTAGAGACCCAGTACTTC.

The genes are TRBV6-1 and TRBJ2-3; no clear D gene. The CDR3 spans 15 residues. Trimming took off 6 bases at V and 0 bases at J, with 13 bases between the two ends. Germline V CDR1 and CDR2: MNHNS, SASEGT. The CDR3: CASSLQAQSTDTQYF. The CDR3, as DNA: TGTGCCAGCAGCCTCCAAGCGCAGAGCACAGATACGCAGTATTTT.

The chain joins TRBV12-3 or TRBV12-4 to TRBJ2-2; D is possibly TRBD1 (6 bases). This CDR3 has 15 amino acids. V gave up 4 bases and J gave up 1 base, with 10 bases separating them. This CDR3 reads CASSSPQGNTGELFF. CDR3 sequence (DNA): TGTGCCAGCAGTTCCCCACAGGGGAACACCGGGGAGCTGTTTTTT.

The CDR3 protein is CASSLWTTGPGETQYF. The CDR3 coding sequence is TGTGCCAGCAGTTTATGGACAACAGGTCCCGGGGAGACCCAGTACTTC. The V gene is TRBV28, the J gene TRBJ2-5; TRBD1 is a possible D gene (5 bases). Trimming shortened V by 0 bases and J by 5 bases, and 16 bases separated the two germline ends. CDR1 is MDHEN, CDR2 SYDVKM, per germline. The CDR3 runs 16 residues. Drawing the rest from reference TRBV28 and TRBJ2-5, the complete variable domain is DVKVTQSSRYLVKRTGEKVFLECVQDMDHENMFWYRQDPGLGLRLIYFSYDVKMKEKGDIPEGYSVSREKKERFSLILESASTNQTSMYLCASSLWTTGPGETQYFGPGTRLLVL.

The chain carries TRBV20-1 and TRBJ2-4, with TRBD2 matching 12 bases. Germline-derived CDR1 and CDR2 are DFQATT and SNEGSKA (reference sequence). V lost 1 base, J lost 6 bases, and 1 base stayed unmatched. CDR3 length: 14 amino acids. The CDR3 DNA reads TGCAGTGCTAGAGCGGGACTAGCGGGAAACATTCAGTACTTC. Protein sequence: CSARAGLAGNIQYF.

The J gene is TRBJ1-4, the V gene TRBV5-1, with D tentatively TRBD1 (6 bases). The CDR3 covers 14 residues. The ends were cut back, 1 base at V and 7 bases at J, with 11 bases in the middle. Germline V gives CDR1 SGHRS, CDR2 YFSETQ. CDR3 residues: CASSLQGLIEKLFF. The CDR3 bases are TGCGCCAGCAGCTTGCAGGGGCTGATTGAAAAACTGTTTTTT. Full variable domain (outside the CDR3, taken from reference TRBV5-1 and TRBJ1-4): KAGVTQTPRYLIKTRGQQVTLSCSPISGHRSVSWYQQTPGQGLQFLFEYFSETQRNKGNFPGRFSGRQFSNSRSEMNVSTLELGDSALYLCASSLQGLIEKLFFGSGTQLSVL.

The chain employs TRBV7-2 and TRBJ2-5; D call uncertain. The DNA end is a closer match to TRBJ2-1, so the J assignment may be wrong. CDR3 length equals 15 residues. Germline V CDR1 and CDR2: SGHTA, FQGNSA. DNA for the CDR3: TGTGCCAGCAGCTTAGGAGAGGTGTACCAAGAGACCCAGTTCTTC. Translation gives CASSLGEVYQETQFF.

In this sample, this clonotype turned up a few times. The chain links TRBV6-2 or TRBV6-3 to TRBJ2-5; 9 positions match TRBD2. Looked up from germline, CDR1 is MNHEY and CDR2 is SVGEGT. The CDR3 covers 15 residues. Unmatched junction bases numbered 6, after V lost 2 bases and J lost 5 bases. For the CDR3, the DNA is TGTGCCAGCAGTTACCCGGGACTAGCAGGGGAGACCCAGTACTTC. Its protein is CASSYPGLAGETQYF.

This clonotype was counted a few times. V is TRBV10-3 and J is TRBJ2-7; D is ambiguous. V lost 3 bases and J lost 3, with 6 bases in between. Germline V lookup: CDR1 ENHRY, CDR2 SYGVKD. This CDR3 comprises 12 residues. CDR3 coding DNA: TGTGCCATCAGTGAATTATACTACGAGCAGTACTTC. Its protein is CAISELYYEQYF.

This chain links TRBV12-3 or TRBV12-4 with TRBJ2-7; TRBD2 aligns across 13 bases. V lost 6 bases to trimming and J lost 7 bases; unmatched junction nucleotides: 6. This CDR3 has 14 residues. The CDR3 nucleotides read TGTGCCAGCAGCCCGGGACTAGCGGGACATGAGCAGTACTTC. Translated, it gives CASSPGLAGHEQYF.

This chain connects TRBV24-1 to TRBJ1-1, with unresolved D. V was trimmed by 2 bases and J by 0 bases, leaving 3 bases between them. Germline CDR1 is KGHDR and CDR2 is SFDVKD. The CDR3 loop spans 13 amino acids. In DNA, the CDR3 is TGTGCCACCAGTGATTGGCTGAACACTGAAGCTTTCTTT. Translating it yields CATSDWLNTEAFF.

V usage is TRBV18 and J usage is TRBJ1-2; no firm D call. This CDR3 has 14 amino acids. The germline gives CDR1 KGHSH, CDR2 LQKENI. Deletions cut 3 bases from V and 4 bases from J, with 12 bases between. The CDR3 coding sequence is TGTGCCAGCTCACCGCGACATCCGTCCTATGGCTACACCTTC. It encodes CASSPRHPSYGYTF.

This clonotype showed up just a few times. The J gene is TRBJ1-6, the V gene TRBV7-8; 8 nucleotides align to TRBD1. V lost 4 bases and J lost 5; bases outside the gene matches: 4. This CDR3 comprises 15 residues. Germline V lookup: CDR1 SGHVS, CDR2 FQNEAQ. This chain's CDR3 is CASSSTGDDNSPLHF. CDR3 coding DNA: TGTGCCAGCAGCTCGACAGGGGATGATAATTCACCCCTCCACTTT.

V and J are TRBV3-1 and TRBJ2-5, with a weak D call TRBD2 (6 bases). The germline V gene has CDR1 LGHDT and CDR2 YNNKEL (reference sequence). Trimming left V 1 base short and J 0 bases short, with 9 bases between. This CDR3 has 15 residues. The CDR3 sequence: CASSQGPGDQETQYF. CDR3 sequence (DNA): TGTGCCAGCAGCCAAGGGCCGGGAGACCAAGAGACCCAGTACTTC.

The chain uses TRBV5-1 and TRBJ1-1, with 8 bases identical to TRBD1. The CDR3 runs 15 residues. V lost 0 bases to trimming and J lost 11 bases; unmatched junction nucleotides: 12. From germline, CDR1 is SGHRS and CDR2 YFSETQ. The CDR3: CASSLDSGTGGLAFF. The CDR3 region has the DNA TGCGCCAGCAGCTTGGATTCAGGAACAGGGGGGTTGGCTTTCTTT.

J is TRBJ2-1 and V is TRBV11-2; 7 nucleotides match TRBD2. Germline V lookup: CDR1 SGHAT, CDR2 FQNNGV. This CDR3 is 17 amino acids long. Unmatched junction bases numbered 7, after V lost 0 bases and J lost 2 bases. The CDR3 nucleotides are TGTGCCAGCAGCTTAGATCGCCCTAGCGGAGCCTACAATGAGCAGTTCTTC. Protein product: CASSLDRPSGAYNEQFF.

As to this clonotype: An end of the junction does not agree with germline; a read error may underlie this. The chain is built from TRBV5-1 and TRBJ2-1, with TRBD2 matching 8 bases. The CDR3 loop spans 16 amino acids. In germline, CDR1 is SGHRS, CDR2 YFSETQ. The CDR3 protein is CASSQLAGRTYNEQFF. The CDR3 DNA reads as TGTGCCAGCAGCCAATTAGCGGGAAGGACCTACAATGAGCAGTTCTTC.

This clonotype was counted only a few times. This chain links TRBV21-1 with TRBJ2-1; TRBD1 is taken as the D call from the table, unchecked against the DNA. TRBV21-1 is shown as a pseudogene. The CDR3 runs 16 residues. Here the CDR3 reads CASSKGDTSINNEQFF. The CDR3 DNA reads as TGTGCCAGCAGCAAAGGGGACACGTCTATTAACAATGAGCAGTTCTTC.

The CDR3 DNA follows: TGCAGTGCTAGTAAAGGGACAGGCAGATACGAGCAGTACTTC. It encodes CSASKGTGRYEQYF. The chain uses TRBV20-1 and TRBJ2-5; 8 nucleotides line up with TRBD1. The end of the DNA is better explained by TRBJ2-7, so the J call may be wrong. The CDR3 has 14 residues. CDR1 and CDR2 from the germline V gene are DFQATT and SNEGSKA (reference sequence).

V usage is TRBV9 and J usage is TRBJ2-4, with 7 bases identical to TRBD1. This CDR3 has 15 residues. V shed 1 base and J 13 bases; nucleotides not matched to a gene: 14. From germline, CDR1 is SGDLS and CDR2 YYNGEE. CDR3 residues: CASSVSGGFNNEQYF. Written as DNA, the CDR3 is TGTGCCAGCAGCGTATCAGGGGGTTTTAACAATGAGCAGTACTTC.

This chain uses TRBV6-1 with TRBJ2-5, with TRBD2 identical over 7 bases. With 6 bases clipped from V and 1 base from J, the junction kept 8 bases outside the gene matches. The CDR3 runs to 15 residues. Germline CDR1 MNHNS, CDR2 SASEGT. The CDR3 DNA sequence: TGTGCCAGCAGATTTTCGGGGGGTCTCCAAGAGACCCAGTACTTC. Translation: CASRFSGGLQETQYF.